The 32 T cell receptor beta chains listed next were all sequenced from one sample in a study of blood T cell repertoires in COVID-19 (TCRdb year 2020). The library relied on the immunoSEQ multiplex PCR assay. TCRdb carries this immuneACCESS record with in-frame sequences only. Its versions omit some clonotypes, under half of them owing to an unresolved V gene in the studies checked, with the rest unexplained. The sample table holds approximately 30,000 clones, of which 70% to 80% were seen once. The leading ten clones occupy about 7.9% of the sample. Material: peripheral blood. These receptors were collected from a woman aged 60 to 75 with acute or convalescent COVID-19.

The V call is TRBV2, the J call TRBJ2-3; D perhaps matches TRBD1 (6 bases). The germline CDR1 and CDR2 sequences are SNHLY and FYNNEI. The CDR3 has 15 amino acids. The ends were cut back, 7 bases at V and 0 bases at J, with 14 bases in the middle. The CDR3 DNA sequence: TGTGCCAGCATCGCGACAGGCGGGAGCACAGATACGCAGTATTTT. Translation: CASIATGGSTDTQYF.

The chain uses TRBV30 and TRBJ2-6; perhaps TRBD1 as D (6 bases). The germline CDR1 and CDR2 sequences are GTSNPN and SVGIG (reference sequence). The CDR3 contains 14 residues. Trimming stripped 4 bases from V and 2 bases from J, with 9 bases between. The CDR3 region is CAWMGAAGANVLTF. The CDR3 nucleotides read TGTGCCTGGATGGGGGCAGCTGGGGCCAACGTCCTGACTTTC.

The CDR3 region has the DNA TGTGCCTGGCGCTACGGCGGGGGGGAAAAACTGTTTTTT. Translation gives CAWRYGGGEKLFF. The V and J genes are TRBV30 and TRBJ1-4, with D maybe TRBD1 (5 bases). The CDR3 is 13 residues long. V was trimmed by 5 bases and J by 8 bases, leaving 15 bases between them. CDR1 is GTSNPN and CDR2 is SVGIG in the germline V gene (reference sequence).

The rearrangement uses TRBV3-1 (or the pseudogene TRBV3-2) and TRBJ2-5, with TRBD2 matching over 9 bases. Germline CDR1 is LGHDT and CDR2 is YNNKEL (reference sequence). The CDR3 is 14 amino acids. Trimming took 3 bases from V and 4 from J; bases not matched to a gene: 3. For the CDR3, the DNA is TGTGCCAGCAGCCAGGCGGGGGGGCCAGAGACCCAGTACTTC. Translated: CASSQAGGPETQYF.

The chain employs TRBV9 and TRBJ1-1; 7 positions match TRBD1. In germline, CDR1 is SGDLS, CDR2 YYNGEE. With V trimmed by 4 bases and J by 3 bases, 3 bases remained unmatched. The CDR3 spans 13 residues. CDR3 in DNA: TGTGCCAGCAGCAAGCAGGGGGACACTGAAGCTTTCTTT. As protein: CASSKQGDTEAFF.

This sequence joins TRBV5-6 and TRBJ2-7, with 8 nucleotides matching TRBD1. Germline V gives CDR1 SGHDT, CDR2 YYEEEE. The CDR3 spans 15 residues. The trim removed 3 bases at V and 3 bases at J, leaving 8 bases unmatched. The CDR3: CASSSLDRGFYEQYF. The CDR3 region has the DNA TGTGCCAGCAGCTCCCTTGACAGGGGATTCTACGAGCAGTACTTC. The full variable domain, its missing parts supplied by reference TRBV5-6 and TRBJ2-7, is DAGVTQSPTHLIKTRGQQVTLRCSPKSGHDTVSWYQQALGQGPQFIFQYYEEEERQRGNFPDRFSGHQFPNYSSELNVNALLLGDSALYLCASSSLDRGFYEQYFGPGTRLTVT.

The gene calls are TRBV10-2 and TRBJ1-1; 9 bases map to TRBD1. Germline V gene lookup returns CDR1 WSHSY and CDR2 SAAADI. The J segment lost 0 bases and the V segment lost 4 bases, leaving 12 bases of the junction unmatched. The length of the CDR3 is 18 residues. The CDR3 protein is CASSVGPGTGSVNTEAFF. The CDR3 DNA is TGCGCCAGCAGTGTGGGTCCCGGGACAGGGTCAGTGAACACTGAAGCTTTCTTT.

This chain joins TRBV30 and TRBJ2-4, with D unresolved. Germline V gene data show CDR1 as GTSNPN and CDR2 as SVGIG (reference sequence). The CDR3 loop spans 12 amino acids. Trimming removed 5 bases from V and 2 bases from J, with 7 bases in between. CDR3 amino acids: CAWRHTKNIQYF. The DNA for the CDR3 is TGTGCCTGGCGTCACACCAAAAACATTCAGTACTTC.

The chain carries TRBV27 and TRBJ1-2; 10 bases map to TRBD1. J was trimmed by 4 bases and V by 0 bases; bases with no gene match: 8. Germline V lookup: CDR1 MNHEY, CDR2 SMNVEV (reference sequence). The CDR3 extends over 17 amino acids. The CDR3 protein is CASSLSAGQGLRYGYTF. CDR3 DNA sequence: TGTGCCAGCAGTTTATCGGCGGGACAGGGGCTTCGCTATGGCTACACCTTC.

This clone was found a few times. The chain combines TRBV19 with TRBJ2-6, with a weak D call TRBD1 (5 bases). V was clipped by 5 bases and J by 0 bases, with 14 bases between them. Germline CDR1 LNHDA, CDR2 SQIVND (reference sequence). The CDR3 is 17 amino acids. The DNA of the CDR3 is TGTGCCAGTAGTCAGGTAACAGGAGTCTCTGGGGCCAACGTCCTGACTTTC. It yields the protein CASSQVTGVSGANVLTF. Together with reference TRBV19 and TRBJ2-6, the CDR3 gives the full variable domain: DGGITQSPKYLFRKEGQNVTLSCEQNLNHDAMYWYRQDPGQGLRLIYYSQIVNDFQKGDIAEGYSVSREKKESFPLTVTSAQKNPTAFYLCASSQVTGVSGANVLTFGAGSRLTVL.

The chain employs TRBV7-3 and TRBJ1-1; TRBD1 agrees at 7 bases. CDR1 and CDR2 from the germline V gene are SGHTA and FQGTGA. This CDR3 has 15 residues. V lost 0 bases, J lost 1 base, and 2 bases stayed unmatched. CDR3 in amino acids: CASSLTGTENTEAFF. Written as DNA, the CDR3 is TGTGCCAGCAGCTTAACCGGGACAGAGAACACTGAAGCTTTCTTT.

This chain links TRBV3-1 (or the pseudogene TRBV3-2) with TRBJ1-2, with a weak D call TRBD1 (6 bases). This CDR3 is 12 amino acids long. Germline CDR1 LGHDT, CDR2 YNNKEL (reference sequence). V gave up 5 bases and J gave up 8 bases, with 12 bases separating them. DNA for the CDR3: TGTGCCAGCAGCGCATCAGGGGAGGGCTACACCTTC. Its translation is CASSASGEGYTF.

The chain recombines TRBV5-1 with TRBJ2-5; 12 bases align to TRBD1. CDR3 size: 14 residues. The V gene end was trimmed by 4 bases and the J gene end by 5 bases; junction bases not matched to a gene: 3. Germline V gene data show CDR1 as SGHRS and CDR2 as YFSETQ. The CDR3 region is CASSGTGGVETQYF. The CDR3 nucleotides read TGCGCCAGCAGCGGGACAGGGGGCGTGGAGACCCAGTACTTC.

V gene TRBV5-5 combines with J gene TRBJ2-2; no definite D call. This CDR3 region has 16 residues. Deletions cut 2 bases from V and 3 bases from J, with 14 bases between. Germline CDR1 reads SGHKS; CDR2 reads YYEKEE (reference sequence). The CDR3 region is CASSFTKRIDTGELFF. CDR3 nucleotide sequence: TGTGCCAGCAGCTTTACAAAGAGGATAGACACCGGGGAGCTGTTTTTT.

The gene calls are TRBV7-2 and TRBJ2-5, with 9 positions matching TRBD2. Germline assignment: CDR1 SGHTA and CDR2 FQGNSA. The trim removed 5 bases at V and 5 bases at J, leaving 9 bases unmatched. This CDR3 region has 15 residues. CDR3 coding DNA: TGTGCCAGCAGCCCCCCCGCGGGGGGGCTTGAGACCCAGTACTTC. This codes for CASSPPAGGLETQYF.

The rearrangement joins TRBV10-3 to TRBJ1-6; TRBD1 might be the D (6 bases). CDR1 is ENHRY and CDR2 is SYGVKD in the germline V gene. This CDR3 region has 17 residues. V dropped 0 bases and J dropped 7 bases, with 16 bases sitting between them. CDR3 DNA sequence: TGTGCCATCAGTGAGTCCCTCTCGACAGGTACCAATTCACCCCTCCACTTT. The encoded protein is CAISESLSTGTNSPLHF.

This clone turned up a few times. The rearrangement joins TRBV5-5 to TRBJ2-1; a weak D match, TRBD2 (6 bases). In germline, CDR1 is SGHKS, CDR2 YYEKEE (reference sequence). The germline V and J ends were trimmed by 4 bases and 9 bases, with 17 bases remaining between them. The CDR3 extends over 14 amino acids. CDR3 DNA sequence: TGTGCCAGCAGCCCAGCCCCGACTAGTGTTGAGCAGTTCTTC. Protein sequence: CASSPAPTSVEQFF.

The chain recombines TRBV6-5 with TRBJ2-7; D is possibly TRBD2 (5 bases). From germline, CDR1 is MNHEY and CDR2 SVGAGI. The V end was cut by 7 bases, the J end by 4 bases, with 17 bases between. The CDR3 sequence is 14 residues long. The CDR3 here is CASTGDGVVYEQYF. The CDR3 DNA follows: TGTGCCAGCACCGGAGACGGGGTAGTTTACGAGCAGTACTTC.

This clone was seen a handful of times. The chain carries TRBV7-9 and TRBJ2-7; D gene uncertain. CDR3 length: 14 amino acids. Between the trimmed V and J ends, which lost 5 bases and 2 bases, there was a span of 13 bases. CDR1 is SEHNR, CDR2 FQNEAQ, per germline (reference sequence). The CDR3 loop reads CASSALRWPYEQYF. CDR3 sequence (DNA): TGTGCCAGCAGCGCCCTTCGTTGGCCCTACGAGCAGTACTTC.

The chain couples TRBV30 to TRBJ2-1, with a tentative D call TRBD1 (6 bases). The CDR3 length is 14 residues. The ends were cut back, 4 bases at V and 7 bases at J, with 17 bases in the middle. Germline V gene data show CDR1 as GTSNPN and CDR2 as SVGIG (reference sequence). CDR3 protein: CAWTPGQGWNEQFF. In DNA, the CDR3 is TGTGCCTGGACCCCGGGGCAGGGGTGGAATGAGCAGTTCTTC.

The chain has TRBV2 and TRBJ1-5; 9 bases line up with TRBD1. The V and J ends lost 8 bases and 7 bases, in that order; junction bases with no gene match: 12. CDR1 is SNHLY and CDR2 is FYNNEI in the germline V gene. This CDR3 has 15 amino acids. CDR3 bases: TGTGCCAGCCAATCAGAAGGGACAGGGCGGCAGCCCCAGCATTTT. Protein: CASQSEGTGRQPQHF.

The rearrangement links TRBV4-2 to TRBJ2-6; 8 positions agree with TRBD1. The CDR3 loop spans 16 amino acids. Germline CDR1 LGHNA, CDR2 YNFKEQ. Trimming at V came to 3 bases and at J to 3 bases, leaving 4 bases not matched to a gene. As DNA, the CDR3 is TGTGCCAGCAGCCAGAACAGGGGGGATGGGGCCAACGTCCTGACTTTC. It is translated as CASSQNRGDGANVLTF.

The chain links TRBV5-5 to TRBJ1-1; D is perhaps TRBD1 (6 bases). The CDR3 loop spans 16 amino acids. Germline lookup yields CDR1 SGHKS and CDR2 YYEKEE (reference sequence). The V end was cut by 0 bases, the J end by 0 bases, with 12 bases between. The CDR3 DNA reads as TGTGCCAGCAGCTTGGTAGGGGGGGTGTTGAACACTGAAGCTTTCTTT. Translating it yields CASSLVGGVLNTEAFF.

The V call is TRBV5-1, the J call TRBJ1-3, with D possibly TRBD1 on 5 matching bases. Germline assignment: CDR1 SGHRS and CDR2 YFSETQ. The V end lost 2 bases, the J end lost 0 bases, and 9 bases lay between the germline ends. The length of the CDR3 is 15 residues. CDR3 DNA sequence: TGCGCCAGCAGCTTAGACAGCAACTCTGGAAACACCATATATTTT. The encoded protein is CASSLDSNSGNTIYF.

The chain couples TRBV12-5 to TRBJ1-1; 7 bases fit TRBD1. The trim removed 5 bases at V and 0 bases at J, leaving 6 bases unmatched. Germline V gene lookup returns CDR1 LGHNT and CDR2 FRNRAP. The CDR3 length is 15 residues. The CDR3 loop reads CASGKTTGMNTEAFF. Here the CDR3 DNA reads TGTGCTAGTGGTAAAACGACAGGGATGAACACTGAAGCTTTCTTT.

The rearrangement links TRBV6-5 to TRBJ1-4, with D possibly being TRBD1 (5 bases). The V and J ends lost 7 bases and 3 bases respectively, with 15 bases between them. The CDR3 has 15 residues. CDR1 MNHEY and CDR2 SVGAGI come from the germline V gene. The CDR3 nucleotides read TGTGCCAGCATCCTAAGGGGTAAATCTAATGAAAAACTGTTTTTT. It encodes CASILRGKSNEKLFF.

The chain's CDR3 is CASSQTGVGTDTQYF. The CDR3 nucleotides are TGTGCCAGCAGCCAAACAGGGGTAGGCACAGATACGCAGTATTTT. The J gene is TRBJ2-3, the V gene TRBV6-5, with TRBD1 identical over 7 bases. The CDR3 runs to 15 residues. The V gene end was trimmed by 6 bases and the J gene end by 1 base; junction bases not matched to a gene: 7. In germline, CDR1 is MNHEY, CDR2 SVGAGI.

The chain combines TRBV6-1 with TRBJ1-5; 7 bases are a match to TRBD1. Per the germline V gene, CDR1 is MNHNS and CDR2 is SASEGT. Trimming cost V 2 bases and J 7 bases; bases outside gene matches: 11. The CDR3 runs 16 residues. The chain's CDR3 is CASSETHRGGGQPQHF. CDR3 sequence (DNA): TGTGCCAGCAGTGAAACCCACAGGGGTGGAGGACAGCCCCAGCATTTT.

This clone came up a few times. This sequence joins TRBV10-3 and TRBJ1-4, with D tentatively TRBD1 (6 bases). The V end lost 3 bases, the J end lost 7 bases, and 9 bases lay between the germline ends. CDR3 length: 13 amino acids. Germline lookup yields CDR1 ENHRY and CDR2 SYGVKD. The CDR3 nucleotides read TGTGCCATCAGTGATGGCAGGGGTGAAAAACTGTTTTTT. Its protein product is CAISDGRGEKLFF.

The V call is TRBV10-3, the J call TRBJ2-3; TRBD2 might be the D (5 bases). CDR3 length: 15 residues. CDR1 and CDR2 from the germline V gene are ENHRY and SYGVKD. The germline V and J ends were trimmed by 0 bases and 0 bases, with 7 bases remaining between them. The CDR3 spells CAISESRGSTDTQYF. CDR3 nucleotides: TGTGCCATCAGTGAGTCGCGCGGGAGCACAGATACGCAGTATTTT.

The V and J genes are TRBV6-5 and TRBJ2-1; D is undetermined. The germline V gene has CDR1 MNHEY and CDR2 SVGAGI. Trimming stripped 2 bases from V and 6 bases from J, with 2 bases between. The CDR3 spans 11 residues. CDR3 sequence: CASSYLNEQFF. CDR3 sequence (DNA): TGTGCCAGCAGTTACCTCAATGAGCAGTTCTTC.

This chain uses TRBV11-2 with TRBJ2-3, with D possibly being TRBD2 (6 bases). Germline V gene sequence: CDR1 SGHAT, CDR2 FQNNGV. V lost 1 base to trimming and J lost 1 base, with 9 bases between them. CDR3 size: 15 residues. The CDR3 DNA reads as TGTGCCAGCAGCTTAGGACTAGTTGGCACAGATACGCAGTATTTT. It codes for CASSLGLVGTDTQYF.